The clone carrying this T cell receptor beta chain was seen just once. Its antigen is not identified. These data originate in a study of vaccination and CD4 T cells after COVID-19. About the study: The convalescents were made up of six males and four females, two of whom were Hispanic. A CEFX pool, an HIV-1 Nef pool, or no peptide went to control cultures.

Whole-study results and caveats: Data came from relatively few convalescent patients and lacked early post-infection timepoints.

Treatment noted: roughly 11-day PBMC culture with coronavirus spike peptide pools or control peptides (ViraFEST assay). The CDR3 is made up of 17 amino acids. Germline V CDR1 and CDR2: LGHNA, YNFKEQ. V was shortened by 0 bases and J by 0 bases, with 12 bases between the two germline ends. Cultured CD4+ T-cell DNA underwent Oncomine TCR Beta short-read sequencing. TCRdb passed the PCR reads through MiXCR, listing each CDR3 protein once. The profile shows around 21,000 distinct CDR3 sequences, just over 60% of them singletons. This rearrangement joins TRBV4-2 to TRBJ2-1; D gene ambiguous. The sequence came from a human donor who had recovered from COVID-19. The sequencing sample was made of CD4+ T cells from blood, cultured in vitro. In DNA, the CDR3 is TGTGCCAGCAGCCAAGATTTACAGCAGAACTCCTACAATGAGCAGTTCTTC. It specifies CASSQDLQQNSYNEQFF.